This is a list of T cell receptor beta chains from one sample in a study of shared clonotypes between healthy human individuals. Assay: immunoSEQ multiplex PCR; the TCRdb copy retains only in-frame clones and omits some. The table has around 2.1 million clones, approximately 94% seen once. The sample was naive CD4+ T cells sorted from blood. The origin of the receptors is a man aged 18 to 29 in good health. The CDR3 runs from the conserved cysteine through the conserved F or W. The order of the fields is D gene, J gene, V gene, clone size, CDR3 protein, CDR3 DNA. D genes are given only for firm matches. Clone size is not always given. Where it is, it says once, few, many or a class for expanded clones.

d_call: NA; j_call: TRBJ2-3; v_call: TRBV6-5; clone_size: once; cdr3_aa: CASSPSGSTDTQYF; cdr3_nt: TGTGCCAGCAGCCCGAGCGGGAGCACAGATACGCAGTATTTT
d_call: NA; j_call: TRBJ1-6; v_call: TRBV2; clone_size: NA; cdr3_aa: CASSGQPSSYNSPLHF; cdr3_nt: TGTGCCAGCAGTGGACAGCCGAGCTCCTATAATTCACCCCTCCACTTT
d_call: NA; j_call: TRBJ1-6; v_call: TRBV4-3; clone_size: NA; cdr3_aa: CASSQEKSSYNSPLHF; cdr3_nt: TGCGCCAGCAGCCAAGAAAAGAGCTCCTATAATTCACCCCTCCACTTT
d_call: NA; j_call: TRBJ2-4; v_call: TRBV18; clone_size: NA; cdr3_aa: CASSPTVQLAKNIQYF; cdr3_nt: TGTGCCAGCTCACCAACTGTCCAGCTAGCCAAAAACATTCAGTACTTC
d_call: TRBD2; j_call: TRBJ2-7; v_call: TRBV18; clone_size: NA; cdr3_aa: CASSPASGINEQYF; cdr3_nt: TGTGCCAGCTCACCGGCCAGCGGGATAAACGAGCAGTACTTC
d_call: NA; j_call: TRBJ1-1; v_call: TRBV19; clone_size: once; cdr3_aa: CASSSGLRSGSNTEAFF; cdr3_nt: TGTGCCAGTAGTTCGGGTCTCAGGTCGGGGAGCAACACTGAAGCTTTCTTT
d_call: NA; j_call: TRBJ1-3; v_call: TRBV6-1; clone_size: NA; cdr3_aa: CASSEQGGSGNTIYF; cdr3_nt: TGTGCCAGCAGTGAACAGGGCGGCTCTGGAAACACCATATATTTT
d_call: TRBD1; j_call: TRBJ1-2; v_call: TRBV7-2; clone_size: NA; cdr3_aa: CASSSDRVYGYTF; cdr3_nt: TGTGCCAGCAGCTCCGACAGGGTCTATGGCTACACCTTC
d_call: NA; j_call: TRBJ1-3; v_call: TRBV19; clone_size: NA; cdr3_aa: CASSIGTASGNTIYF; cdr3_nt: TGTGCCAGTAGTATAGGGACAGCCTCTGGAAACACCATATATTTT
d_call: NA; j_call: TRBJ2-7; v_call: TRBV5-6; clone_size: NA; cdr3_aa: CASSLRDEQYF; cdr3_nt: TGTGCCAGCAGCTTGCGGGACGAGCAGTACTTC
d_call: NA; j_call: TRBJ2-7; v_call: TRBV10-3; clone_size: NA; cdr3_aa: CAISESAGAGGEQYF; cdr3_nt: TGTGCCATCAGTGAGTCGGCAGGGGCAGGTGGCGAGCAGTACTTC
d_call: NA; j_call: TRBJ2-2; v_call: TRBV6-6; clone_size: NA; cdr3_aa: CASTPLRDRAGELFF; cdr3_nt: TGTGCCAGCACCCCGTTGCGGGACAGAGCCGGGGAGCTGTTTTTT
d_call: TRBD1; j_call: TRBJ2-7; v_call: TRBV19; clone_size: NA; cdr3_aa: CASSIYYGTGAKSYEQYF; cdr3_nt: TGTGCCAGTAGTATCTACTACGGGACAGGGGCGAAATCCTACGAGCAGTACTTC
d_call: TRBD1; j_call: TRBJ2-6; v_call: TRBV18; clone_size: NA; cdr3_aa: CASSPGTGRTGANVLTF; cdr3_nt: TGTGCCAGCTCACCAGGGACAGGGCGGACTGGGGCCAACGTCCTGACTTTC
d_call: NA; j_call: TRBJ1-1; v_call: TRBV29-1; clone_size: NA; cdr3_aa: CRANTNTEAFF; cdr3_nt: TGCAGGGCGAACACGAACACTGAAGCTTTCTTT
d_call: NA; j_call: TRBJ2-2; v_call: TRBV6-5; clone_size: NA; cdr3_aa: CASSYRHSRPGELFF; cdr3_nt: TGTGCCAGCAGTTACCGCCACAGCAGGCCCGGGGAGCTGTTTTTT
d_call: TRBD2; j_call: TRBJ2-1; v_call: TRBV7-2; clone_size: NA; cdr3_aa: CASRNPGLAVTSSYNEQFF; cdr3_nt: TGTGCCAGCAGAAACCCGGGACTAGCGGTAACGAGCTCCTACAATGAGCAGTTCTTC